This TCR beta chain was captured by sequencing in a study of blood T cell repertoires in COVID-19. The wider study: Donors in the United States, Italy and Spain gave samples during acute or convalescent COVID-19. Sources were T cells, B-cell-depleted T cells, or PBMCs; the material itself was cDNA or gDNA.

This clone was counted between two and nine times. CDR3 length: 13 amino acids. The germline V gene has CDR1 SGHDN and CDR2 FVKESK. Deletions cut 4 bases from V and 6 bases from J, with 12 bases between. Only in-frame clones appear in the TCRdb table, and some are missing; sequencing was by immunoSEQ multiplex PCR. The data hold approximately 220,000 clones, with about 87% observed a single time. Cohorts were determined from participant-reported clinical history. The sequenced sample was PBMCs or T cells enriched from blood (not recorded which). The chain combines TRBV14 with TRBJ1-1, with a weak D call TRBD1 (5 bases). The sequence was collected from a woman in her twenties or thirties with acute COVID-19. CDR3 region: CASSRRTGSEAFF. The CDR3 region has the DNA TGTGCCAGCAGCCGTAGAACAGGCTCTGAAGCTTTCTTT.